This T cell receptor beta chain was identified in a study of blood T cell repertoires in COVID-19. Looking at the study overall: Sites across the United States, Italy and Spain contributed samples from acute and convalescent COVID-19. From T cells, B-cell-depleted T cells, or PBMCs came the material, which was cDNA or gDNA.

Under the authors' procedure: Nucleated cell counts were estimated from reference gene primer amplification. The method was immunoSEQ multiplex PCR; TCRdb's version includes in-frame clones alone and lacks a portion of them. That table furnishes V, J and clone size, whereas the DNA furnished D and trimming. The sample yields some 71,000 clones, about 79% seen once. The CDR3 sequence is 15 residues long. Trimming stripped 6 bases from V and 5 bases from J, with 19 bases between. Germline V gene data show CDR1 as WSHSY and CDR2 as SAAADI. The material sequenced was peripheral blood. The sequence was obtained from a woman between 50 and 59 years old with acute or convalescent COVID-19. J is TRBJ1-1 and V is TRBV10-2; possible D gene TRBD1, 5 bases. CDR3 residues: CASSRGWGEGTEAFF. In DNA, the CDR3 is TGCGCCAGCAGCCGTGGATGGGGGGAGGGGACTGAAGCTTTCTTT.